The following is a T cell receptor beta chain sequence with its context. Generated by immunoSEQ multiplex PCR, the TCRdb table keeps only in-frame clones and is missing some. The profile shows some 88,000 clones, more than 75% of them singletons. The source of the sample is a study of blood T cell repertoires in COVID-19. Study as a whole: T cells, B-cell-depleted T cells, or PBMCs supplied cDNA or gDNA.

The ends lost 4 bases at V and 7 bases at J; junction bases unmatched: 12. The germline gives CDR1 MNHEY, CDR2 SMNVEV (reference sequence). CDR3 size: 15 residues. Sequencing input: peripheral blood. The chain carries TRBV27 and TRBJ1-1, with TRBD1 identical over 7 bases. The sequence came from a woman in her 70s with acute or convalescent COVID-19. The CDR3 reads CASSSRRPGQLEAFF. The CDR3 DNA follows: TGTGCCAGCAGTTCCCGAAGGCCGGGACAGCTTGAAGCTTTCTTT.